This TCR beta chain was profiled in a study of regulatory T cells in long-lasting Graves disease. The TCR beta library used iRepertoire HTBI primers with Arm-PCR amplification of CDR3. Study processing details: Analysis of the samples identified roughly 62 TRBV and 13 to 15 TRBJ segments. MiXCR, run by TCRdb on the multiplex PCR reads, gives a single entry per CDR3 protein. What appears here as the V and J calls and clone size reflects TCRdb's work, not the paper's. The sample has about 400,000 distinct CDR3 sequences, 15% to 18% seen once. Time point described: newly diagnosed GD, antithyroid drugs for less than 3 months. Scientists built the TCR library using RNA that was extracted from PBMCs. Overall study findings and caveats: Persistent Graves' patients had lower TCR diversity than newly diagnosed ones. Persistent disease exhibited a predilection for TRBV28, TRBJ1-2 and TRBJ2-5.

The CDR3 sequence is 16 residues long. CDR1 is SGHRS and CDR2 is YFSETQ in the germline V gene. Between the trimmed V and J ends, which lost 0 bases and 0 bases, there was a span of 9 bases. This clonotype was observed at least ten times. Antigen specificity is unknown. Sequencing was performed on peripheral blood mononuclear cells (PBMCs), taken at new diagnosis, from a patient treated with antithyroid drugs. This sequence originates from a female donor with Graves disease. The chain recombines TRBV5-1 with TRBJ1-4; perhaps TRBD1 as D (6 bases). CDR3 loop: CASSLAGAATNEKLFF. CDR3 nucleotides: TGCGCCAGCAGCTTGGCAGGGGCTGCAACTAATGAAAAACTGTTTTTT.